This T cell receptor (beta chain) was captured in a study of CD8+CD57+ T cells in acquired aplastic anemia. As for the study in general: When averaged, DNA from sorted CD4+ and CD8+ cells came to 3.2 ug. There were roughly 9.8 million reads, on average, for CD4+ cells from healthy donors. Broader study findings: Levels of CD8+ Simpson's diversity were not significantly distinct in patients versus controls. Fewer than 30 CD8+ CDR3 sequences were shared between patients and controls.

Genomic DNA acted as the template from which TCR beta VDJ combination and CDR3 sequence profiling were carried out. MiXCR, applied by TCRdb to the reads, yields one record per CDR3 protein. The table shows about 190,000 distinct CDR3 sequences, with around half occurring only once. This clonotype showed up many times. The target antigen is unknown. The CDR3 totals 15 residues. Trimming cost V 0 bases and J 5 bases; bases outside gene matches: 6. CDR1 is DFQATT and CDR2 is SNEGSKA in the germline V gene (reference sequence). This sequence joins TRBV20-1 and TRBJ2-3, with TRBD2 matching over 9 bases. Material: sorted CD4+, CD8+, or CD8+CD57+ T cells (not recorded which) from PBMCs. The source is a human donor in good health, serving as a control. CDR3 bases: TGCAGTGCTAGAGATGGCGGGGGGGCTCAAGATACGCAGTATTTT. Encoded protein: CSARDGGGAQDTQYF.